These 15 T cell receptor beta chains share one sample of origin, sequenced in a study of blood T cell repertoires in COVID-19. Profiling relied on immunoSEQ multiplex PCR, and the TCRdb table lists in-frame clones only, not all of them. The data hold 63,000 or so clones, with roughly 86% observed a single time. Sequencing was done on a sample of peripheral blood. The receptors shown here come from a man in his sixties with acute or convalescent COVID-19.

The chain has TRBV5-1 and TRBJ2-3; 9 nucleotides match TRBD2. Per the germline V gene, CDR1 is SGHRS and CDR2 is YFSETQ. V gave up 4 bases and J gave up 4 bases; unmatched junction bases: 13. The CDR3 covers 17 residues. For the CDR3, the DNA is TGCGCCAGCAGCCGGCGGGGGGGCGGTTATTTGGCAGATACGCAGTATTTT. Protein: CASSRRGGGYLADTQYF.

This chain uses TRBV12-5 with TRBJ1-3; D not certain. V dropped 6 bases and J dropped 4 bases, with 7 bases sitting between them. Germline CDR1 reads LGHNT; CDR2 reads FRNRAP. CDR3 length: 12 residues. The CDR3 sequence is CASGLGGNTIYF. The CDR3 region has the DNA TGTGCTAGTGGCCTCGGGGGAAACACCATATATTTT.

As DNA, the CDR3 is TGCGCCAGCAGCGGACGGGAGACAGCTTCCGGGGAAAAACTGTTTTTT. Protein sequence: CASSGRETASGEKLFF. The chain carries TRBV5-1 and TRBJ1-4, with a tentative D call TRBD1 (5 bases). Germline V gene data show CDR1 as SGHRS and CDR2 as YFSETQ. The CDR3 length is 16 residues. Trimming left V 4 bases short and J 8 bases short, with 21 bases between. The complete variable domain, with remaining parts taken from reference TRBV5-1 and TRBJ1-4, reads KAGVTQTPRYLIKTRGQQVTLSCSPISGHRSVSWYQQTPGQGLQFLFEYFSETQRNKGNFPGRFSGRQFSNSRSEMNVSTLELGDSALYLCASSGRETASGEKLFFGSGTQLSVL.

The V gene is TRBV2, the J gene TRBJ1-1, with D unresolved. In germline, CDR1 is SNHLY, CDR2 FYNNEI. This CDR3 contains 13 residues. Trimming removed 6 bases at V and 6 bases at J, with 14 bases between. The CDR3: CASRADGGAEAFF. CDR3 DNA sequence: TGTGCCAGCAGAGCGGATGGTGGGGCTGAAGCTTTCTTT.

In nucleotides, the CDR3 is TGCGCCAGCAGCCAAGTGAGGGCGGAGACCCAGTACTTC. Translation: CASSQVRAETQYF. The chain recombines TRBV4-1 with TRBJ2-5; D is perhaps TRBD2 (5 bases). In germline, CDR1 is MGHRA, CDR2 YSYEKL. There are 13 residues in the CDR3. Trimming removed 1 base at V and 5 bases at J, with 8 bases between.

This clone came up once. This rearrangement joins TRBV5-4 to TRBJ2-7; D is unclear. This CDR3 contains 14 residues. Per the germline V gene, CDR1 is SGHNT and CDR2 is YYREEE (reference sequence). Between the trimmed V and J ends, which lost 3 bases and 5 bases, there was a span of 15 bases. The CDR3 coding sequence is TGTGCCAGCAGCTCCCCACCGTTCACACACGAGCAGTACTTC. Translation: CASSSPPFTHEQYF. Full variable domain (missing parts from reference TRBV5-4 and TRBJ2-7): ETGVTQSPTHLIKTRGQQVTLRCSSQSGHNTVSWYQQALGQGPQFIFQYYREEENGRGNFPPRFSGLQFPNYSSELNVNALELDDSALYLCASSSPPFTHEQYFGPGTRLTVT.

The chain combines TRBV19 with TRBJ1-1; tentatively, D is TRBD1 (6 bases). In germline, CDR1 is LNHDA, CDR2 SQIVND (reference sequence). V was trimmed by 3 bases and J by 0 bases, leaving 14 bases between them. The CDR3 runs 16 residues. CDR3 DNA: TGTGCCAGTAGTATGCGTCAGGGGCTTATGAACACTGAAGCTTTCTTT. It specifies CASSMRQGLMNTEAFF.

V and J are TRBV2 and TRBJ1-1; possible D gene TRBD1, 6 bases. Trimming removed 6 bases at V and 1 base at J, with 12 bases between. CDR3 length equals 14 residues. CDR1 is SNHLY, CDR2 FYNNEI, per germline. The CDR3, as DNA: TGTGCCAGCAGCTTCCGCAGGGGGAACACTGAAGCTTTCTTT. Residues: CASSFRRGNTEAFF.

The rearrangement joins TRBV5-1 to TRBJ1-4; possible D gene TRBD1, 5 bases. The germline V and J ends were trimmed by 0 bases and 2 bases, with 11 bases remaining between them. The germline CDR1 and CDR2 sequences are SGHRS and YFSETQ. The CDR3 has 16 residues. DNA for the CDR3: TGCGCCAGCAGCTTGGGTTTACGGGGGACTAATGAAAAACTGTTTTTT. It is translated as CASSLGLRGTNEKLFF.

This chain joins TRBV11-2 and TRBJ2-3; the match to TRBD2 covers 8 bases. V was clipped by 1 base and J by 9 bases; unmatched bases: 12. The CDR3 extends over 16 amino acids. Germline CDR1 is SGHAT and CDR2 is FQNNGV. CDR3 nucleotides: TGTGCCAGCAGCTTAGGGTACCGGGGGGGGTCGTTCACGCAGTATTTT. Translated: CASSLGYRGGSFTQYF.

The chain employs TRBV3-1 (or the pseudogene TRBV3-2) and TRBJ1-2; TRBD1 is a possible D gene (5 bases). CDR3 length: 16 residues. Trimming took off 3 bases at V and 2 bases at J, with 16 bases between the two ends. Looked up from germline, CDR1 is LGHDT and CDR2 is YNNKEL (reference sequence). CDR3 nucleotides: TGTGCCAGCAGCCAGGGGAAGGGGCTAGCGAACTATGGCTACACCTTC. Protein sequence: CASSQGKGLANYGYTF.

In this sample, this clone turned up once. The V gene is TRBV9, the J gene TRBJ1-2, with D perhaps TRBD1 (5 bases). The V end lost 3 bases, the J end lost 10 bases, and 16 bases lay between the germline ends. From germline, CDR1 is SGDLS and CDR2 YYNGEE. The CDR3 runs 13 residues. This CDR3 reads CASSGHRWGTYTF. CDR3 nucleotides: TGTGCCAGCAGCGGACATCGCTGGGGCACCTACACCTTC.

This clone has a single count. V gene TRBV10-3 combines with J gene TRBJ2-2; perhaps TRBD1 as D (6 bases). V was cut by 7 bases and J by 1 base, with 13 bases left in between. This CDR3 comprises 15 residues. Germline V CDR1 and CDR2: ENHRY, SYGVKD. The chain's CDR3 is CAIKLTDRNTGELFF. The CDR3 region has the DNA TGTGCCATCAAGTTAACGGACAGGAACACCGGGGAGCTGTTTTTT.

The V gene is TRBV9, the J gene TRBJ2-3; D might be TRBD2 (7 bases). The CDR3 extends over 16 amino acids. The V gene's germline CDR1 is SGDLS and CDR2 YYNGEE. V lost 4 bases to trimming and J lost 3 bases, with 18 bases between them. CDR3 bases: TGTGCCAGCAGCACCGAGGGAGGGGGAGGTACAGATACGCAGTATTTT. Its protein product is CASSTEGGGGTDTQYF.

V and J are TRBV9 and TRBJ1-4; no clear D. This CDR3 is 16 amino acids long. Trimming removed 4 bases from V and 3 bases from J, with 16 bases in between. CDR1 and CDR2 (germline): SGDLS, YYNGEE. This CDR3 is CASSPWSWQANEKLFF. CDR3 DNA sequence: TGTGCCAGCAGCCCATGGTCGTGGCAGGCTAATGAAAAACTGTTTTTT.